The present TCR beta chain was sequenced within a study of cytomegalovirus exposure and HLA in healthy donors. General study results and limits: The study flagged roughly 160 TCR beta chains as cytomegalovirus-associated. Reportedly, cytomegalovirus status was diagnosed with high sensitivity and specificity. Subsequent analysis revealed that first-cohort TCR clusters tended to co-occur in the 130 or so validation repertoires.

A remark on this clone: Its antigen remains unidentified. A junction boundary mismatches the germline segment, possibly from a read error.

Only in-frame clones appear in the TCRdb table, and some are missing; sequencing was by immunoSEQ multiplex PCR. The table shows under 200,000 clones, with 90% to 97% occurring only once. The V gene's germline CDR1 is SSHAT and CDR2 FNYEAQ (reference sequence). The CDR3 has 15 residues. The donors were members of the roughly 120-subject validation cohort (separate from the approximately 730-subject first cohort). This chain uses TRBV7-7 with TRBJ2-5, with 7 bases matching TRBD1. The clonotype comes from a woman aged 18 to 35 in good health and CMV-seronegative. Input material: PBMCs. CDR3 in amino acids: CASSLGGPNQETQYF. The DNA of the CDR3 is TGTGCTAGCAGCTTAGGGGGCCCGAACCAAGAGACCCAGTACTTC.